The present entry profiles one TCR beta chain with its context. Germline V gene lookup returns CDR1 SNHLY and CDR2 FYNNEI. V dropped 3 bases and J dropped 4 bases, with 7 bases sitting between them. The CDR3 is 13 amino acids. This sample stems from a study of shared clonotypes between healthy human individuals. Each subset's genomic DNA was shared equally among a number of immunoSEQ plates. The assay was immunoSEQ multiplex PCR, and TCRdb's table has in-frame clones only and misses some. Among 450,000 to 500,000 clones, 65% to 85% were seen once, and the ten largest hold roughly 12%. Around 100 million PBMCs were counted before genomic DNA extraction.

J is TRBJ1-5 and V is TRBV2; D gene uncertain. The receptor was derived from a woman aged 40 to 50 in good health. Some clones in this sample may be carry-over from other donors' samples. The sequenced sample consisted of PBMCs. CDR3 sequence (DNA): TGTGCCAGCAGTGAGGGCGAGAATCAGCCCCAGCATTTT. It encodes CASSEGENQPQHF.